What follows is one T cell receptor beta chain and its context. Its antigen remains unidentified. These data come from a study of cytomegalovirus exposure and HLA in healthy donors. Study-wide context: Findings of an earlier analysis included more than 90 million unique TCR beta sequences from 180 million or so T cells.

The trim removed 2 bases at V and 2 bases at J, leaving 9 bases unmatched. This CDR3 has 17 residues. Germline V gives CDR1 SGHRS, CDR2 YFSETQ. Both 60 Vbeta primers and 13 Jbeta primers went into the PCR. The protocol was immunoSEQ multiplex PCR, while the TCRdb copy is restricted to in-frame clones and leaves out a portion. The profile shows 150,000 or so clones, roughly three quarters of them singletons. Broader study findings: In a later analysis, several top co-occurrence clusters appeared linked to parvovirus B19, influenza, CMV and Epstein-Barr virus. Associated with cytomegalovirus, according to the listing, were 170 or so TCR beta chains. Confirmation was obtained in vitro that a few CMV-associated chains are specific for CMV antigens.

This rearrangement joins TRBV5-1 to TRBJ1-3; 8 bases match TRBD1. Sequencing used PBMCs. This TCR was recovered from a man aged 35 to 55 in good health and CMV-seropositive. CDR3 in DNA: TGCGCCAGCAGCTTACAGGGGGGACAAGGAACTGGAAACACCATATATTTT. Protein sequence: CASSLQGGQGTGNTIYF.